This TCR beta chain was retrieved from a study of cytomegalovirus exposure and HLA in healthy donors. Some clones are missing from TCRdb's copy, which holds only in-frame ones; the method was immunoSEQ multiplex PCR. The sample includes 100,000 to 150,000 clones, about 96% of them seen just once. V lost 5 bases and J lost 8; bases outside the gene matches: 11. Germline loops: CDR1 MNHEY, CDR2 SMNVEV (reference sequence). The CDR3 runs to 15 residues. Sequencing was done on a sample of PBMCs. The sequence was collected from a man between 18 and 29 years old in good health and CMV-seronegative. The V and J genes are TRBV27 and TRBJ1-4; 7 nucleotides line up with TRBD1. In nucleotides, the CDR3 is TGTGCCAGCAGTCCCACCGGGACAGAGTTCGAAAAACTGTTTTTT. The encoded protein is CASSPTGTEFEKLFF.